This record covers a single T cell receptor (beta chain). The sample belongs to a study of blood T cell repertoires in COVID-19. For the study at large: Acute-phase and convalescent COVID-19 samples originated in the United States, Italy and Spain.

Authors' methods: Amplification of reference gene primers provided the estimated nucleated cell counts. Some clones are missing from TCRdb's copy, which holds only in-frame ones; the method was immunoSEQ multiplex PCR. The V and J calls and clone size come from that table; D and trimming were worked out from the DNA. The sample lists some 96,000 clones, 70% to 90% seen once, with roughly 13% in the top ten. This clonotype was obtained from a man in his forties or fifties with active or convalescent COVID-19. The sequenced sample consisted of peripheral blood.

The CDR3 loop reads CASSLSGNYGYTF. For the CDR3, the DNA is TGTGCCAGCAGCTTGTCAGGGAACTATGGCTACACCTTC. The chain couples TRBV5-4 to TRBJ1-2; TRBD1 is a possible D gene (5 bases). Germline lookup yields CDR1 SGHNT and CDR2 YYREEE (reference sequence). V lost 1 base and J 2 bases, leaving 6 bases between the germline ends. The CDR3 has 13 residues.